This TCR beta chain came from a study of immune cell composition in non-small cell lung cancer. Generated by immunoSEQ multiplex PCR, the TCRdb table keeps only in-frame clones and is missing some. The table has roughly 16,000 clones, around 80% seen once. Normal lung was taken at the farthest possible site, at least 3 cm from tumour. Trimming stripped 6 bases from V and 9 bases from J, with 11 bases between. Germline V gene lookup returns CDR1 MDHEN and CDR2 SYDVKM. The CDR3 is 11 residues long. These data also featured in a second study, about CD4 T cells in lung cancer. Turning to that study: Possibly, some blood-derived responses are in vitro primed naive T cells.

The source material was non-adjacent lung tissue. The chain combines TRBV28 with TRBJ1-1, with D unresolved. The TCR originated in a human donor with non-small cell lung cancer. The CDR3 DNA reads TGTGCCAGCAGGGATACACTGAAAGCTTTCTTT. This codes for CASRDTLKAFF.